This T cell receptor (beta chain) was identified during a study of post-analysis software for immune sequencing data. Regarding the study as a whole: Controls had lower frequencies than patients of about 5 TRBV segments, which included TRBV5-6, TRBV5-1 and TRBV20-1. Significantly lower normalized Chao1 diversity was found in patients with multiple sclerosis relative to controls.

The germline gives CDR1 SGHTA, CDR2 FQGNSA. This CDR3 has 15 residues. Germline trimming cut 5 bases from V and 2 bases from J; bases unmatched to any gene: 4. This clonotype has more than one count but fewer than ten. Antigen unknown. Prepared TCR beta cDNA libraries contained unique molecular identifiers. A population of 1 to 10 million T cells gave rise to approximately 530,000 cDNA molecules. TCRdb processed the PCR reads anew with MiXCR; each CDR3 protein has one entry. In the table there are about 770,000 distinct CDR3 sequences, 46% of which are singletons. The chain uses TRBV7-2 and TRBJ1-5, with 9 nucleotides matching TRBD1. Sample: blood. This clonotype originated in a girl aged 10-17 years with multiple sclerosis. CDR3 protein: CASSGRTGGNQPQHF. The CDR3 nucleotides are TGTGCCAGCAGCGGAAGGACAGGGGGCAATCAGCCCCAGCATTTT.